These T cell receptor beta chains were read from a single sample in a study of T-cell memory formation after mild COVID-19. Via MiXCR, TCRdb re-called the 5' RACE reads, giving one row per CDR3 protein. The table includes hundreds of thousands of distinct CDR3 sequences, about 15% detected once. Sequencing was done on a sample of PBMCs or a T cell subset sorted from them (not recorded which). The receptors were sampled from a man between 18 and 35 years old who had mild COVID-19 (a few samples of this study predate the infection). Cell type and time point are not known. The CDR3 runs from the conserved cysteine through the conserved F or W. A D gene is named only where the DNA matches it firmly. Rows may omit the clone size; those that give it use once, few, many or a size class.

size	V	J	D	CDR3	DNA
-	TRBV6-5	TRBJ2-2	TRBD2	CASSYGTSGGASTGELFF	TGTGCCAGCAGTTACGGGACTAGCGGGGGGGCCTCCACCGGGGAGCTGTTTTTT
many	TRBV4-1	TRBJ2-3	TRBD2	CASSPGAGADTQYF	TGCGCCAGCAGCCCGGGAGCGGGGGCCGATACGCAGTATTTT
-	TRBV28	TRBJ1-1	-	CASSFEGVAFF	TGTGCCAGCAGTTTTGAAGGGGTTGCTTTCTTT
few	TRBV5-6	TRBJ1-2	TRBD1	CASSYRDRVDGYTF	TGTGCCAGCAGCTACCGTGACAGGGTGGATGGCTACACCTTC
-	TRBV6-2/TRBV6-3	TRBJ2-7	TRBD1	CASSSGQGVPRLYEQYF	TGTGCCAGCAGTTCGGGACAGGGGGTCCCTCGTCTCTACGAGCAGTACTTC
few	TRBV5-1	TRBJ2-3	-	CASSSYEPSSTDTQYF	TGCGCCAGCAGCTCTTATGAACCCTCTAGCACAGATACGCAGTATTTT
few	TRBV20-1	TRBJ1-1	-	CSARDGGGWEDTEAFF	TGCAGTGCTAGAGATGGGGGGGGATGGGAGGACACTGAAGCTTTCTTT
few	TRBV10-3	TRBJ2-1	TRBD2	CAISVSGGTLEQFF	TGTGCCATCAGTGTGAGCGGGGGGACTCTTGAGCAGTTCTTC
-	TRBV5-1	TRBJ2-5	-	CASSFNLGGFQETQYF	TGCGCCAGCAGCTTCAACTTAGGGGGTTTCCAAGAGACCCAGTACTTC
few	TRBV6-1	TRBJ1-5	-	CASTRIWTGNQPQHF	TGTGCCAGCACCCGAATCTGGACGGGCAATCAGCCCCAGCATTTT
-	TRBV5-1	TRBJ2-5	TRBD1	CASSPLAGGETQYF	TGCGCCAGCAGCCCTTTGGCAGGGGGAGAGACCCAGTACTTC
few	TRBV7-2	TRBJ1-2	-	CASSLTTGNGYTF	TGTGCCAGCAGCTTAACGACAGGAAATGGCTACACCTTC
few	TRBV5-6	TRBJ2-1	TRBD2	CASSLGSGLAGAEQFF	TGTGCCAGCAGCTTGGGGTCGGGACTAGCGGGGGCCGAGCAGTTCTTC
-	TRBV9	TRBJ2-1	-	CASSQNSGNNEQFF	TGTGCCAGCAGCCAGAATAGCGGCAACAATGAGCAGTTCTTC
-	TRBV10-3	TRBJ2-7	TRBD2	CAISEPSGLSRHEQYF	TGTGCCATCAGTGAGCCTAGCGGTCTTTCGAGGCACGAGCAGTACTTC
-	TRBV6-5	TRBJ2-5	-	CASSPVGVDETQYF	TGTGCCAGCAGTCCCGTCGGGGTGGATGAGACCCAGTACTTC
-	TRBV28	TRBJ2-1	-	CASSFFGSYGGEQFF	TGTGCCAGCAGTTTTTTTGGGTCCTACGGCGGTGAGCAGTTCTTC